Included here is one TCR beta chain sequence, with context. Germline V gene lookup returns CDR1 MNHEY and CDR2 SVGAGI. The CDR3 is made up of 14 amino acids. V was shortened by 5 bases and J by 2 bases, with 10 bases between the two germline ends. The data are from a study of blood T cell repertoires in COVID-19. The authors' processing: Cell counts per sample came from amplifying reference gene primers. The protocol was immunoSEQ multiplex PCR, while the TCRdb copy is restricted to in-frame clones and leaves out a portion. Clone size and V and J calls were adopted from that table, with D and trimming inferred from the DNA. This sample has 150,000 or so clones, with approximately 80% found just once. Participants came from about two dozen US areas, aged roughly 18 to 89 years. Symptom resolution, clearance, or two negative PCRs marked the recovered donors of Cohort 3.

V gene TRBV6-5 combines with J gene TRBJ2-1; D is unresolved. The TCR comes from a man in his fifties or sixties who had recovered from COVID-19. The sequencing input was PBMCs or T cells enriched from blood (not recorded which). The CDR3 is CASSPYPPYNEQFF. DNA of the CDR3: TGTGCCAGCAGTCCTTATCCCCCCTACAATGAGCAGTTCTTC.